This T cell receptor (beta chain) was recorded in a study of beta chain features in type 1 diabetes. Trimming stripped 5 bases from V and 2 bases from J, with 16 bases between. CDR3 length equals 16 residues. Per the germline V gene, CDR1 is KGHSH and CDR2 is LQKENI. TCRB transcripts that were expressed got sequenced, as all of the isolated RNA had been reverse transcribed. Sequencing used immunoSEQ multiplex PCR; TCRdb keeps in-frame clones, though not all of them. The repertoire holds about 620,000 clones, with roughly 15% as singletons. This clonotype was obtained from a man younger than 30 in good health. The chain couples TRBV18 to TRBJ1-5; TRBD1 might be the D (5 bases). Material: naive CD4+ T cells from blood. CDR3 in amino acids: CASSASQGLGNQPQHF. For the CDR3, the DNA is TGTGCCAGCTCAGCCTCCCAGGGATTGGGCAATCAGCCCCAGCATTTT.